This passage covers 4 T cell receptor beta chains from one sample sequenced in a study of T cell responses to AZD1222 COVID-19 vaccine (dated by TCRdb to the early 2020s). Preparation of the library involved the immunoSEQ multiplex PCR assay. TCRdb limited this immuneACCESS table to in-frame rearrangements with V and J called. A share of clones is missing; checked studies link under half to unresolved V genes, and the rest is unexplained. The sample includes fewer than 200,000 clones, with 88% observed a single time. Together, the top ten hold more than 0.4% of the sample. Sample time point, as interpreted from the label and publication: baseline before first vaccination. Here the sequenced sample was peripheral blood, taken on day 0 of AZD1222 vaccination. Source of these receptors: an adult in good health.

The chain recombines TRBV5-8 with TRBJ1-2; 8 bases align to TRBD1. V shed 5 bases and J 4 bases; nucleotides not matched to a gene: 7. The CDR3 loop spans 14 amino acids. Germline V gene data show CDR1 as SGHTS and CDR2 as YDEGEE. The CDR3 is CASSRGQEGYGYTF. The CDR3 coding sequence is TGTGCCAGCAGTAGGGGACAGGAAGGCTATGGCTACACCTTC.

The chain uses TRBV9 and TRBJ2-2; TRBD2 agrees at 9 bases. Germline CDR1 reads SGDLS; CDR2 reads YYNGEE. V lost 5 bases to trimming and J lost 6 bases; unmatched junction nucleotides: 11. The CDR3 runs 16 residues. The CDR3: CASSTGTSISSGELFF. The CDR3 DNA reads as TGTGCCAGCAGTACCGGGACTAGCATCTCGTCCGGGGAGCTGTTTTTT.

This sequence joins TRBV10-1 and TRBJ2-1; either TRBD1 or TRBD2 may supply D (6 bases each). V was pared by 6 bases and J by 0 bases, with 15 bases between. The CDR3 contains 16 residues. Germline V gene data show CDR1 as WNHNN and CDR2 as SYGVQD (reference sequence). CDR3 in DNA: TGCGCCAGCAGCCTCCGGGGGACACCCTCCTACAATGAGCAGTTCTTC. This sequence encodes CASSLRGTPSYNEQFF.

CDR3 coding DNA: TGCGCCAGCAGCCGCCGGGACAGGGACTACGAGCAGTACTTC. It specifies CASSRRDRDYEQYF. This chain links TRBV4-3 with TRBJ2-7; 9 bases line up with TRBD1. Germline CDR1 reads LGHNA; CDR2 reads YSLEER. V lost 4 bases to trimming and J lost 3 bases; unmatched junction nucleotides: 4. The CDR3 contains 14 residues.